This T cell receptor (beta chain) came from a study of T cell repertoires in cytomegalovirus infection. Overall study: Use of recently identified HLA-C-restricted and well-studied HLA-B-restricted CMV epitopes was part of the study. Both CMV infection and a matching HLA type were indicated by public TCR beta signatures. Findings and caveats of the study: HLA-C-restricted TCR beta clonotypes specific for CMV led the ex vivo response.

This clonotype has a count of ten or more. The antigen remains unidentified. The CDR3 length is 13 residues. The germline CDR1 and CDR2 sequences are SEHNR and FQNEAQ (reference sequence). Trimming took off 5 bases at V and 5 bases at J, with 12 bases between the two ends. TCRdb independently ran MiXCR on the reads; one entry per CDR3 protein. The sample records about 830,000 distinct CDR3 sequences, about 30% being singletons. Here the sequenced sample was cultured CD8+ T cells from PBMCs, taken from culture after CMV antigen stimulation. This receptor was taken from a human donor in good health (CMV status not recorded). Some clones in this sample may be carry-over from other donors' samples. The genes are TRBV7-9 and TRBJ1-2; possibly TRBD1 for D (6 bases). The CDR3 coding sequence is TGTGCCAGCAGCGGGGCCAGGGGATATGGCTACACCTTC. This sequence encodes CASSGARGYGYTF.